Listed below are T cell receptor beta chains from one sample, sequenced in a study of T cell repertoires in cytomegalovirus infection. MiXCR, applied by TCRdb to the reads, yields one record per CDR3 protein. The sample holds 200,000 to 300,000 distinct CDR3 sequences, roughly 15% seen once. The sequenced material came from PBMCs. The receptor set was obtained from a human donor in good health (CMV status not recorded). Some clones in this sample may be carry-over from other donors' samples. Both conserved end residues are part of each CDR3. D genes are given only for firm matches. Size tells how often a clone was seen (once, few, many) or the class of an expanded clone, and some rows leave it out.

clone size: NA; J gene: TRBJ2-5; CDR3 length: 13; V gene: TRBV25-1; D gene: TRBD1; CDR3 protein: CASRDSLQETQYF; CDR3 DNA: TGTGCCAGCCGGGACAGCTTACAAGAGACCCAGTACTTC
clone size: many; J gene: TRBJ2-1; CDR3 length: 16; V gene: TRBV19; D gene: TRBD2; CDR3 protein: CASSDPPGLAYNEQFF; CDR3 DNA: TGTGCCAGTAGCGACCCTCCGGGACTAGCCTACAATGAGCAGTTCTTC
clone size: many; J gene: TRBJ2-7; CDR3 length: 16; V gene: TRBV7-8; D gene: TRBD2; CDR3 protein: CASSMLAGLSSYEQYF; CDR3 DNA: TGTGCCAGCAGCATGCTAGCGGGCCTAAGCTCCTACGAGCAGTACTTC
clone size: NA; J gene: TRBJ1-6; CDR3 length: 14; V gene: TRBV6-5; D gene: NA; CDR3 protein: CASSRPGGGSPLHF; CDR3 DNA: TGTGCCAGCAGCCGGCCGGGGGGCGGTTCACCCCTCCACTTT
clone size: many; J gene: TRBJ2-1; CDR3 length: 13; V gene: TRBV20-1; D gene: TRBD2; CDR3 protein: CSARGLAGNEQFF; CDR3 DNA: TGCAGTGCTAGAGGACTAGCGGGCAATGAGCAGTTCTTC
clone size: many; J gene: TRBJ1-4; CDR3 length: 17; V gene: TRBV11-2; D gene: NA; CDR3 protein: CASSRRTRGAGDEKLFF; CDR3 DNA: TGTGCCAGCAGCCGGAGGACCCGGGGGGCAGGCGATGAAAAACTGTTTTTT
clone size: few; J gene: TRBJ2-1; CDR3 length: 17; V gene: TRBV6-5; D gene: TRBD2; CDR3 protein: CASSYGRTSGVYNEQFF; CDR3 DNA: TGTGCCAGCAGTTACGGCAGGACTAGCGGGGTGTACAATGAGCAGTTCTTC
clone size: few; J gene: TRBJ2-3; CDR3 length: 14; V gene: TRBV20-1; D gene: TRBD2; CDR3 protein: CSADLAGGPDTQYF; CDR3 DNA: TGCAGTGCCGATCTAGCGGGAGGCCCCGATACGCAGTATTTT
clone size: few; J gene: TRBJ2-3; CDR3 length: 17; V gene: TRBV28; D gene: NA; CDR3 protein: CASSPAGRGTSTDTQYF; CDR3 DNA: TGTGCCAGCAGCCCCGCCGGCAGGGGCACTAGCACAGATACGCAGTATTTT
clone size: many; J gene: TRBJ1-2; CDR3 length: 14; V gene: TRBV20-1; D gene: NA; CDR3 protein: CSARAERGASGYTF; CDR3 DNA: TGCAGTGCTAGGGCTGAAAGGGGCGCGTCTGGCTACACCTTC
clone size: NA; J gene: TRBJ2-1; CDR3 length: 16; V gene: TRBV4-1; D gene: NA; CDR3 protein: CASSQDSTATDNEQFF; CDR3 DNA: TGCGCCAGCAGCCAAGATTCAACAGCTACGGACAATGAGCAGTTCTTC
clone size: many; J gene: TRBJ2-3; CDR3 length: 16; V gene: TRBV7-9; D gene: NA; CDR3 protein: CASSPGGRTATDTQYF; CDR3 DNA: TGTGCCAGCAGCCCCGGGGGGCGGACCGCGACAGATACGCAGTATTTT
clone size: many; J gene: TRBJ1-2; CDR3 length: 15; V gene: TRBV7-2; D gene: NA; CDR3 protein: CASSLFRGSNYGYTF; CDR3 DNA: TGTGCCAGCAGCTTATTCCGGGGCTCTAACTATGGCTACACCTTC
clone size: NA; J gene: TRBJ1-1; CDR3 length: 15; V gene: TRBV6-5; D gene: TRBD1; CDR3 protein: CASSYSFQGAAEAFF; CDR3 DNA: TGTGCCAGCAGTTACTCCTTCCAGGGGGCGGCTGAAGCTTTCTTT
clone size: many; J gene: TRBJ2-5; CDR3 length: 14; V gene: TRBV12-3/TRBV12-4; D gene: TRBD2; CDR3 protein: CASSSGDYQETQYF; CDR3 DNA: TGTGCCAGCAGTTCTGGGGACTATCAAGAGACCCAGTACTTC
clone size: NA; J gene: TRBJ1-1; CDR3 length: 14; V gene: TRBV27; D gene: NA; CDR3 protein: CASSLGGPVTEAFF; CDR3 DNA: TGTGCCAGCAGTTTAGGGGGTCCAGTCACTGAAGCTTTCTTT
clone size: many; J gene: TRBJ2-3; CDR3 length: 14; V gene: TRBV7-3; D gene: NA; CDR3 protein: CASSPSAGSDTQYF; CDR3 DNA: TGTGCCAGCAGCCCCTCAGCGGGTTCAGATACGCAGTATTTT
clone size: many; J gene: TRBJ2-1; CDR3 length: 17; V gene: TRBV4-3; D gene: NA; CDR3 protein: CASSQETGRHGRNEQFF; CDR3 DNA: TGCGCCAGCAGCCAAGAGACAGGCAGGCACGGCAGGAATGAGCAGTTCTTC
clone size: NA; J gene: TRBJ2-1; CDR3 length: 13; V gene: TRBV29-1; D gene: NA; CDR3 protein: CSVERTMDNEQFF; CDR3 DNA: TGCAGCGTTGAGAGAACAATGGACAATGAGCAGTTCTTC
clone size: NA; J gene: TRBJ2-7; CDR3 length: 12; V gene: TRBV12-3/TRBV12-4; D gene: NA; CDR3 protein: CASSPGGQEQYF; CDR3 DNA: TGTGCCAGCAGTCCCGGGGGGCAGGAGCAGTACTTC
clone size: many; J gene: TRBJ1-1; CDR3 length: 13; V gene: TRBV7-7; D gene: TRBD1; CDR3 protein: CASSPGGSTEAFF; CDR3 DNA: TGTGCCAGCAGTCCAGGGGGGAGCACTGAAGCTTTCTTT
clone size: many; J gene: TRBJ1-1; CDR3 length: 14; V gene: TRBV29-1; D gene: NA; CDR3 protein: CSVEGAGVNTEAFF; CDR3 DNA: TGCAGCGTTGAAGGGGCAGGGGTGAACACTGAAGCTTTCTTT
clone size: many; J gene: TRBJ2-7; CDR3 length: 12; V gene: TRBV7-3; D gene: NA; CDR3 protein: CASSLDSVKQYF; CDR3 DNA: TGTGCCAGCAGCCTCGACAGCGTCAAGCAGTACTTC
clone size: few; J gene: TRBJ2-1; CDR3 length: 17; V gene: TRBV18; D gene: TRBD2; CDR3 protein: CASSVLAGGSAYNEQFF; CDR3 DNA: TGTGCCAGCTCAGTACTAGCGGGAGGGAGCGCCTACAATGAGCAGTTCTTC
clone size: few; J gene: TRBJ2-5; CDR3 length: 15; V gene: TRBV12-3/TRBV12-4; D gene: NA; CDR3 protein: CASTMDTGDQETQYF; CDR3 DNA: TGTGCCAGCACCATGGACACCGGGGACCAAGAGACCCAGTACTTC
clone size: NA; J gene: TRBJ1-2; CDR3 length: 14; V gene: TRBV7-3; D gene: NA; CDR3 protein: CSSSFNRVGYGYTF; CDR3 DNA: TGTTCCAGCAGCTTCAACAGGGTAGGATATGGCTACACCTTC
clone size: few; J gene: TRBJ1-1; CDR3 length: 14; V gene: TRBV2; D gene: TRBD1; CDR3 protein: CASRGTGLNTEAFF; CDR3 DNA: TGTGCCAGCAGGGGGACAGGTTTGAACACTGAAGCTTTCTTT
clone size: many; J gene: TRBJ2-3; CDR3 length: 16; V gene: TRBV7-2; D gene: TRBD2; CDR3 protein: CASSPTAGGSTDTQYF; CDR3 DNA: TGTGCCAGCAGCCCGACAGCGGGAGGGTCAACAGATACGCAGTATTTT
clone size: few; J gene: TRBJ2-2; CDR3 length: 16; V gene: TRBV28; D gene: NA; CDR3 protein: CASRMTGTGLTGELFF; CDR3 DNA: TGTGCCAGCAGGATGACGGGGACCGGACTAACCGGGGAGCTGTTTTTT
clone size: many; J gene: TRBJ1-2; CDR3 length: 12; V gene: TRBV6-2/TRBV6-3; D gene: NA; CDR3 protein: CASREELYGYTF; CDR3 DNA: TGTGCCAGCAGGGAAGAACTCTATGGCTACACCTTC
clone size: many; J gene: TRBJ2-3; CDR3 length: 15; V gene: TRBV12-5; D gene: NA; CDR3 protein: CASGAGQPSTDTQYF; CDR3 DNA: TGTGCTAGTGGTGCGGGACAGCCTAGCACAGATACGCAGTATTTT
clone size: NA; J gene: TRBJ1-1; CDR3 length: 15; V gene: TRBV5-1; D gene: NA; CDR3 protein: CASSPILAMGPEAFF; CDR3 DNA: TGCGCCAGCAGCCCTATCTTGGCTATGGGGCCTGAAGCTTTCTTT
clone size: NA; J gene: TRBJ2-7; CDR3 length: 12; V gene: TRBV20-1; D gene: TRBD2; CDR3 protein: CSVAGGPNEQYF; CDR3 DNA: TGCAGTGTAGCGGGGGGGCCCAACGAGCAGTACTTC
clone size: few; J gene: TRBJ1-1; CDR3 length: 17; V gene: TRBV3-1; D gene: NA; CDR3 protein: CASSQRGWGLANTEAFF; CDR3 DNA: TGTGCCAGCAGCCAACGGGGGTGGGGGTTAGCGAACACTGAAGCTTTCTTT
clone size: few; J gene: TRBJ2-7; CDR3 length: 15; V gene: TRBV20-1; D gene: TRBD2; CDR3 protein: CSAYESGRTPYEQYF; CDR3 DNA: TGCAGTGCTTACGAAAGCGGGAGGACCCCCTACGAGCAGTACTTC
clone size: many; J gene: TRBJ1-5; CDR3 length: 13; V gene: TRBV12-3/TRBV12-4; D gene: NA; CDR3 protein: CASSFHSNQPQHF; CDR3 DNA: TGTGCCAGCAGTTTCCATAGCAATCAGCCCCAGCATTTT
clone size: many; J gene: TRBJ2-5; CDR3 length: 15; V gene: TRBV7-2; D gene: TRBD1; CDR3 protein: CASIGQGAYQETQYF; CDR3 DNA: TGTGCCAGCATAGGACAGGGGGCGTACCAAGAGACCCAGTACTTC
clone size: NA; J gene: TRBJ1-5; CDR3 length: 15; V gene: TRBV18; D gene: NA; CDR3 protein: CASPSEGRGNQPQHF; CDR3 DNA: TGTGCCAGCCCATCCGAGGGGAGGGGCAATCAGCCCCAGCATTTT
clone size: NA; J gene: TRBJ2-2; CDR3 length: 13; V gene: TRBV5-1; D gene: NA; CDR3 protein: CASSWPGAGELFF; CDR3 DNA: TGCGCCAGCAGCTGGCCGGGGGCCGGGGAGCTGTTTTTT
clone size: few; J gene: TRBJ2-1; CDR3 length: 18; V gene: TRBV7-3; D gene: TRBD2; CDR3 protein: CASSLISPGLAGNNEQFF; CDR3 DNA: TGTGCCAGCAGCTTAATTAGCCCGGGGCTAGCGGGTAACAATGAGCAGTTCTTC
clone size: few; J gene: TRBJ1-5; CDR3 length: 14; V gene: TRBV20-1; D gene: NA; CDR3 protein: CSARAPGSNQPQHF; CDR3 DNA: TGCAGTGCTAGGGCACCTGGTAGCAATCAGCCCCAGCATTTT
clone size: once; J gene: TRBJ1-1; CDR3 length: 14; V gene: TRBV9; D gene: NA; CDR3 protein: CASSELEENTEAFF; CDR3 DNA: TGTGCCAGCAGCGAGCTTGAGGAGAACACTGAAGCTTTCTTT
clone size: many; J gene: TRBJ1-1; CDR3 length: 15; V gene: TRBV5-6; D gene: NA; CDR3 protein: CASSPQRGFNTEAFF; CDR3 DNA: TGTGCCAGCAGCCCTCAGCGGGGCTTTAACACTGAAGCTTTCTTT
clone size: many; J gene: TRBJ1-6; CDR3 length: 14; V gene: TRBV6-1; D gene: TRBD1; CDR3 protein: CASRSQGRNSPLHF; CDR3 DNA: TGTGCCAGCAGATCACAGGGGAGGAATTCACCCCTCCACTTT
clone size: many; J gene: TRBJ2-1; CDR3 length: 17; V gene: TRBV15; D gene: TRBD2; CDR3 protein: CATSSSGTSGLYNEQFF; CDR3 DNA: TGTGCCACCAGCAGTTCAGGGACTAGCGGTCTTTACAATGAGCAGTTCTTC
clone size: NA; J gene: TRBJ2-1; CDR3 length: 15; V gene: TRBV5-1; D gene: TRBD1; CDR3 protein: CASMVDRGSYNEQFF; CDR3 DNA: TGCGCCAGCATGGTCGACAGGGGTTCCTACAATGAGCAGTTCTTC